These 25 T cell receptor beta chains came from one sample sequenced in a study of long-term antiretroviral therapy in people with HIV. Investigators performed immunoSEQ version v3.0 at survey level. TCRdb's table, derived via immunoSEQ multiplex PCR, lists solely in-frame clones and lacks some. Of roughly 6,500 clones in the sample, 80% to 90% are singletons; the top ten hold around 3%. The sequenced sample was unsorted PBMCs, obtained 3.7 years after starting antiretroviral therapy. The receptors shown here come from a woman aged 50 to 60 with HIV.

This chain links TRBV4-1 with TRBJ2-5; 8 bases line up with TRBD1. V trimming: 3 bases; J trimming: 2 bases; junction bases outside the gene matches: 14. Germline CDR1 reads MGHRA; CDR2 reads YSYEKL. This CDR3 contains 18 residues. CDR3 sequence: CASSHFVVSDRGQETQYF. DNA for the CDR3: TGCGCCAGCAGCCACTTTGTCGTGAGTGACAGGGGACAAGAGACCCAGTACTTC.

The chain combines TRBV18 with TRBJ2-1; no definite D call. Trimming shortened V by 0 bases and J by 0 bases, and 12 bases separated the two germline ends. CDR3 size: 17 residues. Germline CDR1 KGHSH, CDR2 LQKENI. The CDR3 here is CASSPPVRLSSYNEQFF. In DNA form, the CDR3 reads TGTGCCAGCTCACCACCGGTGAGACTGAGCTCCTACAATGAGCAGTTCTTC. The full variable domain, completed using reference TRBV18 and TRBJ2-1, is NAGVMQNPRHLVRRRGQEARLRCSPMKGHSHVYWYRQLPEEGLKFMVYLQKENIIDESGMPKERFSAEFPKEGPSILRIQQVVRGDSAAYFCASSPPVRLSSYNEQFFGPGTRLTVL.

This clone was counted a single time. The chain couples TRBV18 to TRBJ2-5; D may be TRBD1 or TRBD2 (5 bases each). CDR1 is KGHSH, CDR2 LQKENI, per germline. This CDR3 region has 17 residues. Between the trimmed V and J ends, which lost 2 bases and 3 bases, there was a span of 19 bases. CDR3 in amino acids: CASSPNSPRDRKETQYF. The DNA of the CDR3 is TGTGCCAGCTCACCAAATTCTCCCCGGGACCGGAAAGAGACCCAGTACTTC.

J is TRBJ2-5 and V is TRBV5-1; D not resolved. Germline loops: CDR1 SGHRS, CDR2 YFSETQ. This CDR3 spans 12 amino acids. The germline V and J ends were trimmed by 0 bases and 0 bases, with 0 bases remaining between them. The CDR3 region has the DNA TGCGCCAGCAGCTTGGACCAAGAGACCCAGTACTTC. Protein product: CASSLDQETQYF.

The chain links TRBV5-1 to TRBJ2-1, with a tentative D call TRBD2 (6 bases). The germline CDR1 and CDR2 sequences are SGHRS and YFSETQ. Trimming stripped 0 bases from V and 0 bases from J, with 7 bases between. The CDR3 loop spans 15 amino acids. The DNA for the CDR3 is TGCGCCAGCAGCTTGGGCGGGGCCTCCTACAATGAGCAGTTCTTC. Its translation is CASSLGGASYNEQFF.

The chain combines TRBV7-2 with TRBJ2-5; perhaps TRBD2 as D (6 bases). V dropped 3 bases and J dropped 1 base, with 12 bases sitting between them. CDR3 length: 15 residues. Germline lookup yields CDR1 SGHTA and CDR2 FQGNSA. The CDR3 loop reads CASSLSGAPQETQYF. Here the CDR3 DNA reads TGTGCCAGCAGCTTGTCGGGAGCCCCCCAAGAGACCCAGTACTTC.

The CDR3 loop reads CASSRLGGANTGELFF. The CDR3 nucleotides read TGTGCCAGCAGCCGCTTGGGGGGAGCCAACACCGGGGAGCTGTTTTTT. The chain is built from TRBV5-6 and TRBJ2-2; a possible D gene is TRBD2 (6 bases). The CDR3 runs 16 residues. CDR1 is SGHDT, CDR2 YYEEEE, per germline. Trimming stripped 4 bases from V and 2 bases from J, with 15 bases between.

The gene calls are TRBV7-9 and TRBJ1-2; the D gene is possibly TRBD1 (5 bases). The V end was cut by 7 bases, the J end by 7 bases, with 22 bases between. Germline V gene data show CDR1 as SEHNR and CDR2 as FQNEAQ (reference sequence). The CDR3 spans 15 residues. CDR3 DNA: TGTGCCAGCACCAATCGGCAAGGGGCGAGTTCTGGCTACACCTTC. Translated: CASTNRQGASSGYTF.

This clone was counted once. This chain connects TRBV21-1 to TRBJ2-7; TRBD2, the D gene given by the table, was not confirmed from the DNA. TRBV21-1 is marked as a pseudogene. This CDR3 spans 15 amino acids. CDR3 in DNA: TGTGCCAGCAGCAAAAGGAGAGAGTTCCCACGGGAGCAGTACTTC. Translated: CASSKRREFPREQYF.

The chain joins TRBV7-8 to TRBJ1-1; D is undetermined. The ends were cut back, 5 bases at V and 9 bases at J, with 13 bases in the middle. This CDR3 comprises 12 residues. In germline, CDR1 is SGHVS, CDR2 FQNEAQ. CDR3 loop: CASSGGMNKAFF. The CDR3 DNA follows: TGTGCCAGCAGCGGCGGTATGAACAAAGCTTTCTTT.

The CDR3 is CASSDAGGNTIYF. The CDR3 coding sequence is TGTGCCAGCAGCGACGCTGGGGGAAACACCATATATTTT. The gene calls are TRBV25-1 and TRBJ1-3; no reliable D call. Trimming stripped 6 bases from V and 4 bases from J, with 10 bases between. Per the germline V gene, CDR1 is MGHDK and CDR2 is SYGVNS. CDR3 length: 13 residues. The variable domain in full, completed from reference TRBV25-1 and TRBJ1-3, reads EADIYQTPRYLVIGTGKKITLECSQTMGHDKMYWYQQDPGMELHLIHYSYGVNSTEKGDLSSESTVSRIRTEHFPLTLESARPSHTSQYLCASSDAGGNTIYFGEGSWLTVV.

The chain joins TRBV7-9 to TRBJ1-1; 8 bases line up with TRBD1. The CDR3 is 13 residues long. V was pared by 5 bases and J by 5 bases, with 4 bases of the junction left unmatched. Germline V gene lookup returns CDR1 SEHNR and CDR2 FQNEAQ (reference sequence). The CDR3 is CASSRQGITEAFF. In nucleotides, the CDR3 is TGTGCCAGCAGCCGACAGGGGATTACTGAAGCTTTCTTT.

The chain couples TRBV9 to TRBJ2-1; 7 bases are a match to TRBD2. CDR1 is SGDLS, CDR2 YYNGEE, per germline. The CDR3 consists of 16 residues. J gave up 0 bases and V 3 bases, and 6 bases lay outside the gene matches. CDR3 sequence (DNA): TGTGCCAGCAGCGGGGAGGGCGGGACCTCCTACAATGAGCAGTTCTTC. Amino acids: CASSGEGGTSYNEQFF. Combining the CDR3 with reference TRBV9 and TRBJ2-1 gives the whole variable domain DSGVTQTPKHLITATGQRVTLRCSPRSGDLSVYWYQQSLDQGLQFLIQYYNGEERAKGNILERFSAQQFPDLHSELNLSSLELGDSALYFCASSGEGGTSYNEQFFGPGTRLTVL.

This sequence joins TRBV7-8 and TRBJ1-5, with TRBD1 matching over 7 bases. Germline values: CDR1 SGHVS, CDR2 FQNEAQ. This CDR3 spans 15 amino acids. Trimming removed 4 bases from V and 3 bases from J; junction bases left unmatched: 6. The CDR3, as DNA: TGTGCCAGCAGCTCTGAGGGACAGATCAATCAGCCCCAGCATTTT. Its protein product is CASSSEGQINQPQHF.

The chain combines TRBV14 with TRBJ1-4, with 11 nucleotides matching TRBD1. Germline V gene lookup returns CDR1 SGHDN and CDR2 FVKESK. The CDR3 consists of 13 residues. V lost 8 bases and J lost 8; bases outside the gene matches: 4. CDR3 protein: CASGQGAREKLFF. DNA for the CDR3: TGTGCCAGCGGACAGGGGGCTAGAGAAAAACTGTTTTTT.

The chain uses TRBV6-5 and TRBJ2-2; no firm D call. V gave up 6 bases and J gave up 6 bases, with 8 bases separating them. Germline CDR1 MNHEY, CDR2 SVGAGI. The CDR3 spans 12 residues. For the CDR3, the DNA is TGTGCCAGCAGCCTGCGTGCCGGGGAGCTGTTTTTT. It specifies CASSLRAGELFF.

This clone has only a few counts. V and J are TRBV27 and TRBJ1-1, with 12 nucleotides matching TRBD1. Germline assignment: CDR1 MNHEY and CDR2 SMNVEV (reference sequence). This CDR3 is 14 amino acids long. After removal of 5 bases from V and 8 bases from J, the junction contained 6 bases not matched to a gene. The DNA for the CDR3 is TGTGCCAGCAGTCTTCAGGGACAGGGGGCGGAAGCTTTCTTT. Translating gives CASSLQGQGAEAFF.

The J gene is TRBJ2-1, the V gene TRBV7-3; 11 bases are a match to TRBD2. After removal of 5 bases from V and 3 bases from J, the junction contained 3 bases not matched to a gene. CDR1 is SGHTA, CDR2 FQGTGA, per germline. The CDR3 runs 15 residues. CDR3 DNA: TGTGCCAGCAGCCCAGGGACTAGCGGCTACAATGAGCAGTTCTTC. Its protein product is CASSPGTSGYNEQFF.

This chain uses TRBV7-9 with TRBJ2-1; D tentatively reads TRBD1 or TRBD2 (5 bases each). The CDR3 loop spans 13 amino acids. Trimming took 5 bases from V and 4 from J, leaving 9 bases between them. Germline values: CDR1 SEHNR, CDR2 FQNEAQ (reference sequence). CDR3 protein: CASSPGTYNEQFF. The CDR3 coding sequence is TGTGCCAGCAGCCCCGGGACGTACAATGAGCAGTTCTTC. Based on the CDR3 plus reference TRBV7-9 and TRBJ2-1, the full variable domain is DTGVSQNPRHKITKRGQNVTFRCDPISEHNRLYWYRQTLGQGPEFLTYFQNEAQLEKSRLLSDRFSAERPKGSFSTLEIQRTEQGDSAMYLCASSPGTYNEQFFGPGTRLTVL.

The chain employs TRBV27 and TRBJ2-7; 7 bases align to TRBD1. This CDR3 has 17 amino acids. Germline CDR1 and CDR2: MNHEY and SMNVEV (reference sequence). Trimming took 2 bases from V and 3 from J; bases not matched to a gene: 13. CDR3 region: CASSLGGSRGPFYEQYF. The CDR3 coding sequence is TGTGCCAGCAGTTTAGGAGGTTCGAGGGGGCCTTTCTACGAGCAGTACTTC.

The chain links TRBV7-9 to TRBJ2-3; no reliable D call. This CDR3 is 15 amino acids long. Deletions cut 1 base from V and 3 bases from J, with 11 bases between. In germline, CDR1 is SEHNR, CDR2 FQNEAQ (reference sequence). CDR3: CASSLGEVWTDTQYF. The CDR3 DNA reads as TGTGCCAGCAGCTTAGGGGAAGTATGGACAGATACGCAGTATTTT.

CDR3 amino acids: CASSLNWGQGFISDYGYTF. The CDR3 nucleotides read TGTGCCAGCAGCTTAAACTGGGGGCAAGGGTTTATCTCTGACTATGGCTACACCTTC. V is TRBV7-9 and J is TRBJ1-2; perhaps TRBD1 as D (6 bases). The CDR3 runs to 19 residues. Germline values: CDR1 SEHNR, CDR2 FQNEAQ (reference sequence). Trimming pared 2 bases from V and 3 bases from J, leaving 25 bases between. Filled out from reference TRBV7-9 and TRBJ1-2, the complete variable domain reads DTGVSQNPRHKITKRGQNVTFRCDPISEHNRLYWYRQTLGQGPEFLTYFQNEAQLEKSRLLSDRFSAERPKGSFSTLEIQRTEQGDSAMYLCASSLNWGQGFISDYGYTFGSGTRLTVV.

The chain couples TRBV10-3 to TRBJ2-6; the D gene could be TRBD1 or TRBD2 (5 bases each). Trimming cost V 0 bases and J 2 bases, with 5 bases left between them. Germline V gene data show CDR1 as ENHRY and CDR2 as SYGVKD. The CDR3 has 15 residues. In DNA, the CDR3 is TGTGCCATCAGTGAGTCGGGGGCTGGGGCCAACGTCCTGACTTTC. Encoded protein: CAISESGAGANVLTF.

The J gene is TRBJ2-3, the V gene TRBV11-3; 8 bases match TRBD2. This CDR3 is 16 amino acids long. The ends lost 0 bases at V and 5 bases at J; junction bases unmatched: 7. The germline V gene has CDR1 SGHNT and CDR2 YENEEA. The CDR3 here is CASSLDGPSGQDTQYF. The DNA for the CDR3 is TGTGCCAGCAGCTTAGATGGCCCTAGCGGGCAAGATACGCAGTATTTT.

The chain joins TRBV7-9 to TRBJ1-1; weak D call: TRBD1 (5 bases). V lost 1 base and J lost 0, with 9 bases in between. The germline CDR1 and CDR2 sequences are SEHNR and FQNEAQ (reference sequence). The CDR3 spans 15 residues. The CDR3 sequence is CASSLVPGLNTEAFF. Here the CDR3 DNA reads TGTGCCAGCAGCTTAGTTCCGGGGCTGAACACTGAAGCTTTCTTT. Complete variable domain (other parts from reference TRBV7-9 and TRBJ1-1): DTGVSQNPRHKITKRGQNVTFRCDPISEHNRLYWYRQTLGQGPEFLTYFQNEAQLEKSRLLSDRFSAERPKGSFSTLEIQRTEQGDSAMYLCASSLVPGLNTEAFFGQGTRLTVV.